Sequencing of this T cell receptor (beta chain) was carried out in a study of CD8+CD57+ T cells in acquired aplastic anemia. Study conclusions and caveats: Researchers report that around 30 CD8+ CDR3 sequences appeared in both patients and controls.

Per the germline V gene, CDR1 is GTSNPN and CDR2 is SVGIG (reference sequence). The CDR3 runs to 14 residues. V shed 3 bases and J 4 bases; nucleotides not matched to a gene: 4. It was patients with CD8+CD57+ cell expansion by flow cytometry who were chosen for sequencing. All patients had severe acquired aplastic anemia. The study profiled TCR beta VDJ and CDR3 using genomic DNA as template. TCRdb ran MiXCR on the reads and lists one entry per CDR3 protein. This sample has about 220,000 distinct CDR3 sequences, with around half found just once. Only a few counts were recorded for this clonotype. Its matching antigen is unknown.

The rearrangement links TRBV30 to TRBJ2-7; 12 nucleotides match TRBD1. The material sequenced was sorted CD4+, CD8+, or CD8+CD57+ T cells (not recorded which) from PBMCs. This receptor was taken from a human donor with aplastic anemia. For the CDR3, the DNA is TGTGCCTGGAGGGGGGACAGGGGGCCGTACGAGCAGTACTTC. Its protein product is CAWRGDRGPYEQYF. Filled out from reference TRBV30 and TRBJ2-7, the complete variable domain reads SQTIHQWPATLVQPVGSPLSLECTVEGTSNPNLYWYRQAAGRGLQLLFYSVGIGQISSEVPQNLSASRPQDRQFILSSKKLLLSDSGFYLCAWRGDRGPYEQYFGPGTRLTVT.